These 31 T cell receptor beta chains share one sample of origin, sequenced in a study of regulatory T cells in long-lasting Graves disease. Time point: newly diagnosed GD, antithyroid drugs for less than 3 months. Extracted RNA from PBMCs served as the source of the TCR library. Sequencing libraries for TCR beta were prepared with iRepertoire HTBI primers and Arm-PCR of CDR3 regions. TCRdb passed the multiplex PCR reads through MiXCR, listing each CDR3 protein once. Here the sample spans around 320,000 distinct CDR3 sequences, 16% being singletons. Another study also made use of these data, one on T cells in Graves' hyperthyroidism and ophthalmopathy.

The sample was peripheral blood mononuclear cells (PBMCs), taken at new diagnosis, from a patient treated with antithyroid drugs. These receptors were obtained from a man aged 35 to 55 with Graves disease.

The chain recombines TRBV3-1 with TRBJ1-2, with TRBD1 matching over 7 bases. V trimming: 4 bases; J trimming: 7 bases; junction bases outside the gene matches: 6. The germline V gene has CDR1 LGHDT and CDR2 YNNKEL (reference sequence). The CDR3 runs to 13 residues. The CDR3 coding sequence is TGTGCCAGCAGCCCAGACAGGGAAGGTGGCTACACCTTC. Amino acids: CASSPDREGGYTF. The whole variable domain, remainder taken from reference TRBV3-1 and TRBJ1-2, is DTAVSQTPKYLVTQMGNDKSIKCEQNLGHDTMYWYKQDSKKFLKIMFSYNNKELIINETVPNRFSPKSPDKAHLNLHINSLELGDSAVYFCASSPDREGGYTFGSGTRLTVV.

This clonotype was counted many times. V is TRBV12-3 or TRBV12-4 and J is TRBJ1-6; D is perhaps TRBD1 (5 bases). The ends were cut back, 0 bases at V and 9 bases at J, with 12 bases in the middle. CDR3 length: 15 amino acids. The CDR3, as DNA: TGTGCCAGCAGTTTAGCATTGGGGGACGGTTCACCCCTCCACTTT. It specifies CASSLALGDGSPLHF.

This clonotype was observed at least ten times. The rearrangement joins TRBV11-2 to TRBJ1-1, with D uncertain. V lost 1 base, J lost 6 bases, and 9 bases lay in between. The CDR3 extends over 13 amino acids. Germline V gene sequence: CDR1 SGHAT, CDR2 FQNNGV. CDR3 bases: TGTGCCAGCAGCTTAGGACACGGGGCTGAAGCTTTCTTT. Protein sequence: CASSLGHGAEAFF.

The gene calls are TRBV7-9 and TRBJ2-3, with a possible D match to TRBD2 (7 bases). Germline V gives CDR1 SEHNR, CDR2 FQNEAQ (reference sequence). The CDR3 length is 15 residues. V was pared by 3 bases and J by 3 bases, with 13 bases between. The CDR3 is CASSFGGGLTDTQYF. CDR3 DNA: TGTGCCAGCAGCTTTGGGGGGGGCCTGACAGATACGCAGTATTTT. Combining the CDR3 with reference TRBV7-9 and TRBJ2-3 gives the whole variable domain DTGVSQNPRHKITKRGQNVTFRCDPISEHNRLYWYRQTLGQGPEFLTYFQNEAQLEKSRLLSDRFSAERPKGSFSTLEIQRTEQGDSAMYLCASSFGGGLTDTQYFGPGTRLTVL.

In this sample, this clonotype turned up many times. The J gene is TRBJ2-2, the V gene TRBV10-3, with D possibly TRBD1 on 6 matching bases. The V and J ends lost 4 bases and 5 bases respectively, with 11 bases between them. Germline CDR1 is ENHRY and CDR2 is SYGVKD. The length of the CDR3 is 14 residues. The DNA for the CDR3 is TGTGCCATCAGTGCCTCAGGGGTAACCGGGGAGCTGTTTTTT. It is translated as CAISASGVTGELFF.

The DNA of the CDR3 is TGTGCCACCAGTGATCCCGGGACTAGCGGGGAAGAGACCCAGTACTTC. This translates into CATSDPGTSGEETQYF. The chain links TRBV24-1 to TRBJ2-5, with 13 bases fitting TRBD2. The CDR3 consists of 16 residues. Trimming removed 3 bases from V and 3 bases from J; junction bases left unmatched: 3. The germline CDR1 and CDR2 sequences are KGHDR and SFDVKD.

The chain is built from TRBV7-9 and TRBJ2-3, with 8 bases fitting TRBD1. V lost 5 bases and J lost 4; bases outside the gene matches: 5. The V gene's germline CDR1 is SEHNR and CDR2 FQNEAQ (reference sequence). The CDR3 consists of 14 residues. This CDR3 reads CASSGRTGSDTQYF. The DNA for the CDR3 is TGTGCCAGCAGCGGGCGGACAGGGTCAGATACGCAGTATTTT.

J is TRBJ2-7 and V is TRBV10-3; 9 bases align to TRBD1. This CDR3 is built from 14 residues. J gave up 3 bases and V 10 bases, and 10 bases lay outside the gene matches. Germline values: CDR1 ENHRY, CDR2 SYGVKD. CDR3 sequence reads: CATQGGGQGYEQYF. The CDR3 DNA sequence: TGTGCCACCCAAGGAGGGGGACAGGGCTACGAGCAGTACTTC.

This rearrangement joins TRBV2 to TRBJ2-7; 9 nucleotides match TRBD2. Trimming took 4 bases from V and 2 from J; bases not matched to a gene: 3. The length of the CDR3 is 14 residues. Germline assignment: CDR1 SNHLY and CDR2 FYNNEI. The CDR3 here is CASSGGGGAYEQYF. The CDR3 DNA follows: TGTGCCAGCAGTGGAGGCGGGGGGGCCTACGAGCAGTACTTC. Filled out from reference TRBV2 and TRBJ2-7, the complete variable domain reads EPEVTQTPSHQVTQMGQEVILRCVPISNHLYFYWYRQILGQKVEFLVSFYNNEISEKSEIFDDQFSVERPDGSNFTLKIRSTKLEDSAMYFCASSGGGGAYEQYFGPGTRLTVT.

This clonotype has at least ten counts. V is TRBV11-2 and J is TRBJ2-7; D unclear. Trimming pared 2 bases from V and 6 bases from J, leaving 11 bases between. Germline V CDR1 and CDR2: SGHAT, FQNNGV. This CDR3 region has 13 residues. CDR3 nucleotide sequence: TGTGCCAGCAGCTTAATCGGGTATTCCGAGCAGTACTTC. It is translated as CASSLIGYSEQYF. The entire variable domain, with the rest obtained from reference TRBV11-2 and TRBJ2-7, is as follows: EAGVAQSPRYKIIEKRQSVAFWCNPISGHATLYWYQQILGQGPKLLIQFQNNGVVDDSQLPKDRFSAERLKGVDSTLKIQPAKLEDSAVYLCASSLIGYSEQYFGPGTRLTVT.

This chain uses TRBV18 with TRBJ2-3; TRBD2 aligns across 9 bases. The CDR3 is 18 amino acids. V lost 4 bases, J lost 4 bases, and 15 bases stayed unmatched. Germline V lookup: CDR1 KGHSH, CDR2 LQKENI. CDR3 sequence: CASSRPPQRGVPADTQYF. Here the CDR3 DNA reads TGTGCCAGCTCACGACCTCCCCAGCGGGGGGTCCCCGCAGATACGCAGTATTTT. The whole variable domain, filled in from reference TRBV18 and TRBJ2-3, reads NAGVMQNPRHLVRRRGQEARLRCSPMKGHSHVYWYRQLPEEGLKFMVYLQKENIIDESGMPKERFSAEFPKEGPSILRIQQVVRGDSAAYFCASSRPPQRGVPADTQYFGPGTRLTVL.

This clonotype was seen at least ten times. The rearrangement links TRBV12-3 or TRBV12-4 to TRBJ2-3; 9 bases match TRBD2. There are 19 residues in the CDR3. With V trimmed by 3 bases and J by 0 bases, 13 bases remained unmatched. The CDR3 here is CASSFSRGGESSSTDTQYF. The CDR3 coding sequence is TGTGCCAGCAGTTTCTCCCGCGGGGGGGAGTCTAGCAGCACAGATACGCAGTATTTT.

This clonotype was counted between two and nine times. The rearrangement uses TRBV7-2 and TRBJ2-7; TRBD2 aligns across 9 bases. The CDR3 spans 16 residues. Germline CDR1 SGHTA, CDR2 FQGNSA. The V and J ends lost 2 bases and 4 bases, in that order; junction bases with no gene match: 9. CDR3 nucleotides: TGTGCCAGCAGCTTAAGTGCGGGCGGGGGGGGGTACGAGCAGTACTTC. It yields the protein CASSLSAGGGGYEQYF.

The CDR3 reads CASSQESGMADTQYF. The CDR3 coding sequence is TGCGCCAGCAGCCAAGAATCCGGGATGGCAGATACGCAGTATTTT. The chain recombines TRBV4-1 with TRBJ2-3, with D possibly matching TRBD2 (5 bases). Trimming left V 0 bases short and J 4 bases short, with 11 bases between. The CDR3 consists of 15 residues. Looked up from germline, CDR1 is MGHRA and CDR2 is YSYEKL.

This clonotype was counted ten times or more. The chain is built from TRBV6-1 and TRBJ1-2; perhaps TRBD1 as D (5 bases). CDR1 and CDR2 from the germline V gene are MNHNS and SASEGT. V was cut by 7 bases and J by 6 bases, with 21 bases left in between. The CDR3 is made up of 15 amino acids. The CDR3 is CASTHYARRVDGYTF. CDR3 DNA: TGTGCCAGCACTCACTACGCGCGCAGGGTTGATGGCTACACCTTC.

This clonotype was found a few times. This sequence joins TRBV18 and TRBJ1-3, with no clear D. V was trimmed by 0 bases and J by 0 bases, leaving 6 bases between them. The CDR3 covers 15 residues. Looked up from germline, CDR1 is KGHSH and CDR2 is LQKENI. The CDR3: CASSPPSSSGNTIYF. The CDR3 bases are TGTGCCAGCTCACCACCCTCGAGCTCTGGAAACACCATATATTTT.

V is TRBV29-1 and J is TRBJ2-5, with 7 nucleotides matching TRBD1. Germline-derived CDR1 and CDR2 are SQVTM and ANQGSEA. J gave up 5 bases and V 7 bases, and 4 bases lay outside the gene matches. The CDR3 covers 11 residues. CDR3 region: CSAGGSETQYF. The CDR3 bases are TGCAGCGCAGGGGGTAGTGAGACCCAGTACTTC.

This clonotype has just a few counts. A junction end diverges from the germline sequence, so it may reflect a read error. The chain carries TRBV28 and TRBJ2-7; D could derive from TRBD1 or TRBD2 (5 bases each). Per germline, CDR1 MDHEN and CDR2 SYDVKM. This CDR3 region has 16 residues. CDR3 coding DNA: TGTGCCAGCAGTCCGATTGACGGGGCAAAATCCTCCGAGCAGTACTTC. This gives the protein CASSPIDGAKSSEQYF.

In DNA form, the CDR3 reads TGTGCCAGCAGTGAAGAAGGTCCACGGACCACGCTTAAGATGAACACTGAAGCTTTCTTT. Amino acid sequence: CASSEEGPRTTLKMNTEAFF. The rearrangement links TRBV25-1 to TRBJ1-1; D remains ambiguous. Trimming removed 2 bases at V and 0 bases at J, with 25 bases between. This CDR3 region has 20 residues. The germline CDR1 and CDR2 sequences are MGHDK and SYGVNS.

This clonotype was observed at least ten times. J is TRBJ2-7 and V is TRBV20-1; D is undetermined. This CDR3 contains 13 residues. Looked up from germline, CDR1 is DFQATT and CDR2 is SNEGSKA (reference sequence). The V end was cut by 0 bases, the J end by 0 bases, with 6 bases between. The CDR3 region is CSARDDRSYEQYF. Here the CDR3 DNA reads TGCAGTGCTAGAGATGACCGCTCCTACGAGCAGTACTTC.

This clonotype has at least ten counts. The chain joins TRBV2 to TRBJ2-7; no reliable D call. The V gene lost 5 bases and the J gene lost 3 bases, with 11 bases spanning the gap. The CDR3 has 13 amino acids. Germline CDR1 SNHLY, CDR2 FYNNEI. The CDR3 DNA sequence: TGTGCCAGCAGTCAGCTGAAAGTCTACGAGCAGTACTTC. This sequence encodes CASSQLKVYEQYF.

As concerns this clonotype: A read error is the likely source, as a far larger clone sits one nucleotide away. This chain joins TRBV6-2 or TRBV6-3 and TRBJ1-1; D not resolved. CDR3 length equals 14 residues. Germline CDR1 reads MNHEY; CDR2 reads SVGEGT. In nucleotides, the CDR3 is TGTGCCAGCAGTGCGGTGGGCAAGAACACTGAAGCTTCCTTT. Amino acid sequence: CASSAVGKNTEASF.

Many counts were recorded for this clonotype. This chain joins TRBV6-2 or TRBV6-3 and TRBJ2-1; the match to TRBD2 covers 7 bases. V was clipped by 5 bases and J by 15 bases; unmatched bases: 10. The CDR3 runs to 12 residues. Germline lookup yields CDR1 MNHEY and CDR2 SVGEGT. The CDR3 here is CASSPPGLPPFF. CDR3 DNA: TGTGCCAGCAGTCCCCCGGGACTACCGCCGTTCTTC.

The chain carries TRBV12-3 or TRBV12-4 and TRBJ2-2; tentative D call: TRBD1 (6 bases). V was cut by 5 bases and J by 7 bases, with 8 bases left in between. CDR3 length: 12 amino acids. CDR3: CASSPGVGELFF. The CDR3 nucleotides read TGTGCCAGCAGTCCAGGGGTCGGGGAGCTGTTTTTT.

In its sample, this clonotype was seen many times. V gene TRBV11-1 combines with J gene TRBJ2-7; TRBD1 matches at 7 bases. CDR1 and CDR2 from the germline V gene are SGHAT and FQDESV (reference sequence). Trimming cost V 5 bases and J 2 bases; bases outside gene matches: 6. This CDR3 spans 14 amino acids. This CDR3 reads CASSPRQGPYEQYF. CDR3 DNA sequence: TGTGCCAGCAGCCCGAGACAGGGCCCCTACGAGCAGTACTTC.

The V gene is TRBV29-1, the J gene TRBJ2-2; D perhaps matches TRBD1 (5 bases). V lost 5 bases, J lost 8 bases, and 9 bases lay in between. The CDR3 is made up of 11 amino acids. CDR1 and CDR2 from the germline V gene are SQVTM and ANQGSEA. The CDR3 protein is CSVWGKGELFF. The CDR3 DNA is TGCAGCGTTTGGGGCAAGGGGGAGCTGTTTTTT.

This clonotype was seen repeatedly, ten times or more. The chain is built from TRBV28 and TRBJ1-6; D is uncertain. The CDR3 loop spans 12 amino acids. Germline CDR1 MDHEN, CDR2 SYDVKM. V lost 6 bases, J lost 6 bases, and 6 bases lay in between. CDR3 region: CASSFGNSPLHF. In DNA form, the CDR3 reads TGTGCCAGCAGCTTCGGTAATTCACCCCTCCACTTT.

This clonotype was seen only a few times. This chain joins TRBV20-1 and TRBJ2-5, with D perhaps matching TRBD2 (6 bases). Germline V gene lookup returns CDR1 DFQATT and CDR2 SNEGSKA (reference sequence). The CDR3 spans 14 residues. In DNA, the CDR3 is TGCGGCGGGGAGGCAGGGCCGCATCAAGAGACCCAGTACTTC. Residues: CGGEAGPHQETQYF.

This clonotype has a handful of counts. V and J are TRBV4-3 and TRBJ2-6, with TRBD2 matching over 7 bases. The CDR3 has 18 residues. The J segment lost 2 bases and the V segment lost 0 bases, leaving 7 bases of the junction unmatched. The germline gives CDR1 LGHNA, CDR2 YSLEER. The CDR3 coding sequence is TGCGCCAGCAGCCAAGAAGGGTTGGGGGGGGCTGGGGCCAACGTCCTGACTTTC. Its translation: CASSQEGLGGAGANVLTF.

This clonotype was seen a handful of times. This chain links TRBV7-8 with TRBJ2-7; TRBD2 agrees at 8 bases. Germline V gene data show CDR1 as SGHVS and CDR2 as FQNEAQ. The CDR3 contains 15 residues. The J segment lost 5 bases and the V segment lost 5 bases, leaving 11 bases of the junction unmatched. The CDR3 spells CASSARGGSFHEQYF. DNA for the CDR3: TGTGCCAGCAGCGCCCGCGGGGGGTCCTTCCACGAGCAGTACTTC.

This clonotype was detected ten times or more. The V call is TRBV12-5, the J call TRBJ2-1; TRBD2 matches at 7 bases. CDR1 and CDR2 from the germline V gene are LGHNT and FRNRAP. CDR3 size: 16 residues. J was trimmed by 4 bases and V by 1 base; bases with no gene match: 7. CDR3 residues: CASGLDKRGPYNEQFF. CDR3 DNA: TGTGCTAGTGGTTTGGACAAGCGGGGCCCTTACAATGAGCAGTTCTTC. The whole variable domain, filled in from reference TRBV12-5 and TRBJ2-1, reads DARVTQTPRHKVTEMGQEVTMRCQPILGHNTVFWYRQTMMQGLELLAYFRNRAPLDDSGMPKDRFSAEMPDATLATLKIQPSEPRDSAVYFCASGLDKRGPYNEQFFGPGTRLTVL.